The next 14 T cell receptor beta chains were all read from a single sample in a study of T cells in Graves' hyperthyroidism and ophthalmopathy. Amplification yielded TCR beta CDR3 regions, with RNA transcripts as the source. HTBI primers drove first-round RT-PCR of the TCR CDR3. MiXCR, applied by TCRdb to the multiplex PCR reads, yields one record per CDR3 protein. The table includes roughly 520,000 distinct CDR3 sequences, roughly 25% detected once. Input material: blood. These receptors were collected from a woman aged 25 to 39 with Graves' ophthalmopathy.

This clonotype was counted at least ten times. The V gene is TRBV6-5, the J gene TRBJ1-1; no firm D call. Deletions cut 0 bases from V and 4 bases from J, with 12 bases between. This CDR3 region has 15 residues. Germline CDR1 reads MNHEY; CDR2 reads SVGAGI. CDR3 coding DNA: TGTGCCAGCAGTTACTCGGCAGCAATGGGCACTGAAGCTTTCTTT. This translates into CASSYSAAMGTEAFF.

As DNA, the CDR3 is TGTGCCAGCAGCTCGTCCAGGAGCGGGGGCTTTACCGGGGAGCTGTTTTTT. Translation: CASSSSRSGGFTGELFF. This chain links TRBV11-1 with TRBJ2-2; 8 bases fit TRBD2. The V segment lost 4 bases and the J segment 5 bases; nucleotides outside the gene matches: 12. Germline lookup yields CDR1 SGHAT and CDR2 FQDESV (reference sequence). This CDR3 is built from 17 residues.

Notes on this clonotype: An end of the junction differs from the germline gene, which may be a read error. The chain links TRBV10-3 to TRBJ1-1; the D gene is possibly TRBD1 (6 bases). The CDR3 runs 14 residues. In germline, CDR1 is ENHRY, CDR2 SYGVKD. The CDR3 here is CAISPGVSDTEALF. In nucleotides, the CDR3 is TGTGCCATCAGTCCAGGGGTCTCTGACACTGAAGCTCTCTTT.

The rearrangement joins TRBV7-8 to TRBJ1-1; D unclear. The CDR3 spans 12 residues. Trimming took 10 bases from V and 5 from J, leaving 14 bases between them. Germline V lookup: CDR1 SGHVS, CDR2 FQNEAQ. The CDR3 reads CATKLGGTEAFF. CDR3 nucleotides: TGTGCCACCAAACTAGGAGGGACTGAAGCTTTCTTT.

This clonotype was detected many times. V usage is TRBV5-1 and J usage is TRBJ1-1, with a possible D match to TRBD1 (5 bases). This CDR3 comprises 15 residues. Germline V gene sequence: CDR1 SGHRS, CDR2 YFSETQ. V lost 1 base and J lost 5, with 15 bases in between. CDR3 in amino acids: CASSLWQGLVTEAFF. The CDR3 DNA follows: TGCGCCAGCAGCTTGTGGCAGGGTTTGGTAACTGAAGCTTTCTTT.

Many counts were recorded for this clonotype. The chain has TRBV6-1 and TRBJ1-1, with D possibly being TRBD1 (5 bases). V was pared by 3 bases and J by 5 bases, with 28 bases between. This CDR3 comprises 19 residues. The germline CDR1 and CDR2 sequences are MNHNS and SASEGT. The CDR3 reads CASSDSSRRIVGARTEAFF. The CDR3 nucleotides are TGTGCCAGCAGTGATAGTTCGCGCCGAATCGTCGGGGCACGGACTGAAGCTTTCTTT.

There are many counts of this clonotype. The J gene is TRBJ1-1, the V gene TRBV19; TRBD1 is a possible D gene (6 bases). Germline V lookup: CDR1 LNHDA, CDR2 SQIVND (reference sequence). The CDR3 runs to 17 residues. V was shortened by 7 bases and J by 7 bases, with 28 bases between the two germline ends. CDR3 nucleotides: TGTGCCAGTACTCCGGATGGGACAAAGTCCGCAAACGTTGAAGCTTTCTTT. This translates into CASTPDGTKSANVEAFF.

The chain employs TRBV28 and TRBJ2-7; D gene ambiguous. Trimming took 5 bases from V and 6 from J, leaving 17 bases between them. This CDR3 has 14 residues. CDR1 and CDR2 from the germline V gene are MDHEN and SYDVKM. The DNA of the CDR3 is TGTGCCAGCAGTCTAATCCAGGCCCTGGGCGAGCAGTACTTC. Its protein is CASSLIQALGEQYF. Based on the CDR3 plus reference TRBV28 and TRBJ2-7, the full variable domain is DVKVTQSSRYLVKRTGEKVFLECVQDMDHENMFWYRQDPGLGLRLIYFSYDVKMKEKGDIPEGYSVSREKKERFSLILESASTNQTSMYLCASSLIQALGEQYFGPGTRLTVT.

This clonotype was observed at least ten times. The V gene is TRBV28, the J gene TRBJ2-5, with D perhaps matching TRBD1 (6 bases). Trimming stripped 8 bases from V and 6 bases from J, with 22 bases between. This CDR3 is built from 15 residues. Germline loops: CDR1 MDHEN, CDR2 SYDVKM. The DNA of the CDR3 is TGTGCCAGCGGCAGGTTCAGGGGCGATGAACAGACCCAGTACTTC. Its protein is CASGRFRGDEQTQYF.

The chain is built from TRBV28 and TRBJ1-2; D is undetermined. The CDR3 consists of 17 residues. Germline CDR1 reads MDHEN; CDR2 reads SYDVKM. V dropped 4 bases and J dropped 0 bases, with 18 bases sitting between them. CDR3 protein: CASSSEPGTSANYGYTF. Written as DNA, the CDR3 is TGTGCCAGCAGTTCGGAACCGGGAACCTCAGCTAACTATGGCTACACCTTC.

The J gene is TRBJ1-1, the V gene TRBV6-1; 9 bases are a match to TRBD1. Germline lookup yields CDR1 MNHNS and CDR2 SASEGT. The CDR3 is made up of 14 amino acids. Trimming cost V 6 bases and J 5 bases; bases outside gene matches: 7. The CDR3 DNA is TGTGCCAGCAGGGCCGGGACAGGGATGACTGAAGCTTTCTTT. Translated: CASRAGTGMTEAFF.

This clonotype was recorded at least ten times. CDR3 residues: CASSTGTEYGYTF. DNA for the CDR3: TGCGCCAGCAGCACCGGGACGGAATATGGCTACACCTTC. This sequence joins TRBV5-1 and TRBJ1-2; D perhaps matches TRBD1 (5 bases). The CDR3 spans 13 residues. Germline lookup yields CDR1 SGHRS and CDR2 YFSETQ. V lost 4 bases and J 5 bases, leaving 12 bases between the germline ends.

At least ten counts were recorded for this clonotype. The chain has TRBV6-2 or TRBV6-3 and TRBJ2-7, with 7 positions matching TRBD1. The CDR3 spans 13 residues. The V segment lost 4 bases and the J segment 5 bases; nucleotides outside the gene matches: 5. The germline gives CDR1 MNHEY, CDR2 SVGEGT. This CDR3 reads CASSLQGWNEQYF. In DNA form, the CDR3 reads TGTGCCAGCAGTTTACAGGGGTGGAACGAGCAGTACTTC.

The chain uses TRBV4-1 and TRBJ1-2; no clear D gene. CDR3 length: 14 amino acids. Deletions cut 0 bases from V and 10 bases from J, with 15 bases between. CDR1 is MGHRA and CDR2 is YSYEKL in the germline V gene. The CDR3 DNA reads as TGCGCCAGCAGCCAAGATCGCTACAGCAGATACTACACCTTC. It is translated as CASSQDRYSRYYTF.